These 31 T cell receptor beta chains share one sample of origin, sequenced in a study of blood T cell repertoires in COVID-19. TCRdb keeps only in-frame clones here, not all; method: immunoSEQ multiplex PCR. This table holds 200,000 to 300,000 clones, roughly 83% found once. The sequenced sample consisted of PBMCs or T cells enriched from blood (not recorded which). The receptor set was obtained from a woman in her 50s who had recovered from COVID-19.

On this clone itself: This same CDR3 is encoded by further DNA sequences in the sample. The rearrangement joins TRBV4-3 to TRBJ2-2; a weak D match, TRBD2 (5 bases). CDR1 and CDR2 from the germline V gene are LGHNA and YSLEER. The V end lost 0 bases, the J end lost 3 bases, and 8 bases lay between the germline ends. This CDR3 has 15 amino acids. CDR3 sequence reads: CASSQDRGYTGELFF. The CDR3 region has the DNA TGCGCCAGCAGCCAAGACCGAGGGTACACCGGGGAGCTGTTTTTT.

This clone was observed a single time. The chain recombines TRBV9 with TRBJ1-1, with 7 bases that match TRBD1. CDR1 and CDR2 (germline): SGDLS, YYNGEE. CDR3 length: 14 amino acids. Unmatched junction bases numbered 4, after V lost 4 bases and J lost 1 base. As DNA, the CDR3 is TGTGCCAGCAGCCCAGGGACAGCGAACACTGAAGCTTTCTTT. Protein: CASSPGTANTEAFF.

The J gene is TRBJ2-2, the V gene TRBV29-1, with 7 bases fitting TRBD2. V shed 6 bases, J shed 3 bases, and the junction held 10 bases outside the gene matches. Germline V gives CDR1 SQVTM, CDR2 ANQGSEA. CDR3 length: 15 amino acids. The CDR3 DNA follows: TGCAGCGTCGCCTCGGGACTACCATACACCGGGGAGCTGTTTTTT. Protein sequence: CSVASGLPYTGELFF.

This chain links TRBV10-3 with TRBJ1-1; D ambiguous. V shed 1 base and J shed 7 bases, with 7 bases lying between them. CDR3 length equals 12 residues. Germline-derived CDR1 and CDR2 are ENHRY and SYGVKD. CDR3 DNA: TGTGCCATCAGTGAGTGGGCCGGTGAAGCTTTCTTT. Encoded protein: CAISEWAGEAFF.

The chain is built from TRBV3-1 (or the pseudogene TRBV3-2) and TRBJ2-3; 7 bases fit TRBD2. CDR3 length equals 16 residues. Unmatched junction bases numbered 7, after V lost 2 bases and J lost 2 bases. Germline V gives CDR1 LGHDT, CDR2 YNNKEL (reference sequence). CDR3 in amino acids: CASSQRASGFTDTQYF. CDR3 in DNA: TGTGCCAGCAGCCAAAGGGCTAGCGGATTCACAGATACGCAGTATTTT.

This chain uses TRBV27 with TRBJ2-5, with a tentative D call TRBD2 (6 bases). With 5 bases removed from V and 6 bases from J, the gap between germline ends came to 16 bases. The CDR3 totals 14 residues. Germline-derived CDR1 and CDR2 are MNHEY and SMNVEV (reference sequence). The CDR3 reads CASSTRDFYQTQYF. CDR3 in DNA: TGTGCCAGCAGTACTCGGGACTTCTACCAGACCCAGTACTTC.

This chain connects TRBV5-1 to TRBJ1-2, with unresolved D. The length of the CDR3 is 14 residues. V was cut by 5 bases and J by 2 bases, with 13 bases left in between. Germline V gene lookup returns CDR1 SGHRS and CDR2 YFSETQ. This chain's CDR3 is CASRPLQTNYGYTF. In DNA, the CDR3 is TGCGCCAGCAGACCTTTACAGACGAACTATGGCTACACCTTC. The whole variable domain, remainder taken from reference TRBV5-1 and TRBJ1-2, is KAGVTQTPRYLIKTRGQQVTLSCSPISGHRSVSWYQQTPGQGLQFLFEYFSETQRNKGNFPGRFSGRQFSNSRSEMNVSTLELGDSALYLCASRPLQTNYGYTFGSGTRLTVV.

The chain carries TRBV9 and TRBJ2-1; D possibly corresponds to TRBD2 (6 bases). The CDR3 totals 14 residues. The germline V gene encodes CDR1 SGDLS and CDR2 YYNGEE. Trimming cost V 6 bases and J 2 bases, with 12 bases left between them. CDR3 in amino acids: CASMPVAAYNEQFF. The CDR3 DNA is TGTGCCAGCATGCCCGTAGCGGCCTACAATGAGCAGTTCTTC.

The genes are TRBV5-4 and TRBJ2-7; a weak D match, TRBD1 (5 bases). Trimming cost V 3 bases and J 0 bases, with 13 bases left between them. The CDR3 loop spans 15 amino acids. Germline CDR1 SGHNT, CDR2 YYREEE (reference sequence). Here the CDR3 reads CASSSFRVSSYEQYF. For the CDR3, the DNA is TGTGCCAGCAGCTCCTTCAGGGTGAGCTCCTACGAGCAGTACTTC.

This clone was found once. V usage is TRBV9 and J usage is TRBJ2-7, with TRBD1 matching 7 bases. The germline gives CDR1 SGDLS, CDR2 YYNGEE. With 1 base clipped from V and 3 bases from J, the junction kept 7 bases outside the gene matches. This CDR3 has 15 amino acids. The CDR3 loop reads CASSVRPTGYYEQYF. The CDR3 DNA follows: TGTGCCAGCAGCGTACGGCCGACAGGGTACTACGAGCAGTACTTC.

J is TRBJ1-6 and V is TRBV30; D might be TRBD1 (5 bases). The CDR3 covers 15 residues. V was shortened by 1 base and J by 7 bases, with 14 bases between the two germline ends. The V gene's germline CDR1 is GTSNPN and CDR2 SVGIG (reference sequence). The CDR3 DNA follows: TGTGCCTGGAGTGGGCTGACAGCCTCAAATTCACCCCTCCACTTT. The encoded protein is CAWSGLTASNSPLHF.

In nucleotides, the CDR3 is TGTGCCAGCAGCTCGAGGTATAGCAATCAGCCCCAGCATTTT. The encoded protein is CASSSRYSNQPQHF. This chain links TRBV7-8 with TRBJ1-5, with D unresolved. From germline, CDR1 is SGHVS and CDR2 FQNEAQ. CDR3 length equals 14 residues. V lost 4 bases and J 0 bases, leaving 7 bases between the germline ends. The full variable domain, its missing parts supplied by reference TRBV7-8 and TRBJ1-5, is GAGVSQSPRYKVAKRGQDVALRCDPISGHVSLFWYQQALGQGPEFLTYFQNEAQLDKSGLPSDRFFAERPEGSVSTLKIQRTQQEDSAVYLCASSSRYSNQPQHFGDGTRLSIL.

The chain links TRBV5-1 to TRBJ2-2; 10 nucleotides match TRBD2. CDR1 SGHRS and CDR2 YFSETQ come from the germline V gene. The V gene end was trimmed by 4 bases and the J gene end by 7 bases; junction bases not matched to a gene: 7. The CDR3 totals 15 residues. CDR3 sequence: CASSPLAGEVGELFF. The CDR3, as DNA: TGCGCCAGCAGCCCCCTAGCGGGAGAGGTCGGGGAGCTGTTTTTT.

The V and J genes are TRBV5-4 and TRBJ2-7; possibly TRBD1 for D (6 bases). The CDR3 runs to 14 residues. The V gene's germline CDR1 is SGHNT and CDR2 YYREEE (reference sequence). V lost 7 bases to trimming and J lost 6 bases, with 20 bases between them. CDR3 loop: CASSIWTASGEQYF. CDR3 nucleotide sequence: TGTGCCAGCTCAATATGGACAGCCTCCGGCGAGCAGTACTTC.

V usage is TRBV19 and J usage is TRBJ2-2; 7 nucleotides align to TRBD1. With 4 bases clipped from V and 5 bases from J, the junction kept 13 bases outside the gene matches. Germline loops: CDR1 LNHDA, CDR2 SQIVND (reference sequence). The length of the CDR3 is 17 residues. The CDR3 region is CASSTEGQRLPTGELFF. CDR3 sequence (DNA): TGTGCCAGTAGTACAGAGGGACAGAGGCTTCCGACCGGGGAGCTGTTTTTT.

J is TRBJ1-2 and V is TRBV20-1, with D possibly matching TRBD1 (6 bases). Germline CDR1 DFQATT, CDR2 SNEGSKA (reference sequence). Deletions cut 3 bases from V and 7 bases from J, with 15 bases between. The CDR3 is made up of 13 amino acids. The CDR3 region has the DNA TGCAGTGCTAGTTTGGACAGCTTGTCTGGCTACACCTTC. It encodes CSASLDSLSGYTF.

This chain joins TRBV19 and TRBJ1-5, with a tentative D call TRBD1 (5 bases). Germline CDR1 and CDR2: LNHDA and SQIVND (reference sequence). V was shortened by 4 bases and J by 3 bases, with 10 bases between the two germline ends. CDR3 length: 14 amino acids. CDR3 protein: CASSKDRLNQPQHF. The CDR3 nucleotides are TGTGCCAGTAGTAAAGACAGACTCAATCAGCCCCAGCATTTT.

The chain couples TRBV5-6 to TRBJ2-7; TRBD1 aligns across 10 bases. Germline V gives CDR1 SGHDT, CDR2 YYEEEE. CDR3 size: 13 residues. The junction had 10 bases not matched to a gene; V was cut back by 5 bases and J by 11 bases. In nucleotides, the CDR3 is TGTGCCAGCAGGACGACCGGGACAGGGGAGGAGTACTTC. Protein: CASRTTGTGEEYF. Variable domain in full (rest from reference TRBV5-6 and TRBJ2-7): DAGVTQSPTHLIKTRGQQVTLRCSPKSGHDTVSWYQQALGQGPQFIFQYYEEEERQRGNFPDRFSGHQFPNYSSELNVNALLLGDSALYLCASRTTGTGEEYFGPGTRLTVT.

The chain employs TRBV4-3 and TRBJ2-1; 7 bases line up with TRBD1. After removal of 0 bases from V and 9 bases from J, the junction contained 8 bases not matched to a gene. Per the germline V gene, CDR1 is LGHNA and CDR2 is YSLEER. The CDR3 sequence is 15 residues long. CDR3 coding DNA: TGCGCCAGCAGCCAAGAGGGACAGCTAAAAACTGAGCAGTTCTTC. Protein: CASSQEGQLKTEQFF.

The rearrangement links TRBV5-6 to TRBJ1-6, with 7 bases fitting TRBD1. This CDR3 has 14 amino acids. Germline CDR1 reads SGHDT; CDR2 reads YYEEEE. The junction had 4 bases not matched to a gene; V was cut back by 0 bases and J by 10 bases. The chain's CDR3 is CASSLETGNSPLHF. For the CDR3, the DNA is TGTGCCAGCAGCTTGGAGACAGGGAACTCACCCCTCCACTTT.

This clone was counted only a few times. J is TRBJ2-4 and V is TRBV7-9; 9 bases are a match to TRBD2. Germline CDR1 and CDR2: SEHNR and FQNEAQ (reference sequence). V dropped 5 bases and J dropped 7; count of bases not matched to a gene: 9. The CDR3 is 15 residues long. CDR3 loop: CASSPRDSGRNIQYF. DNA of the CDR3: TGTGCCAGCAGCCCTCGGGACAGCGGGAGGAACATTCAGTACTTC.

This chain uses TRBV25-1 with TRBJ2-2; D ambiguous. Per germline, CDR1 MGHDK and CDR2 SYGVNS. V was pared by 5 bases and J by 7 bases, with 11 bases between. The CDR3 loop spans 13 amino acids. DNA for the CDR3: TGTGCCAGCAGTTTGAGCTATAGCGGGGAGCTGTTTTTT. This gives the protein CASSLSYSGELFF.

This chain links TRBV7-2 with TRBJ1-5; perhaps TRBD1 as D (5 bases). Germline CDR1 reads SGHTA; CDR2 reads FQGNSA. V was trimmed by 5 bases and J by 9 bases, leaving 26 bases between them. The CDR3 spans 17 residues. The CDR3 sequence is CASSLSGGTGAQVPQHF. The DNA for the CDR3 is TGTGCCAGCAGCCTTAGTGGCGGAACAGGTGCGCAAGTGCCCCAGCATTTT.

This clone came up once. CDR3 protein: CASSPGLAGANVLTF. The CDR3 DNA is TGTGCCAGCAGTCCAGGACTAGCCGGGGCCAACGTCCTGACTTTC. This chain connects TRBV6-1 to TRBJ2-6; 8 bases match TRBD2. V shed 5 bases and J 4 bases; nucleotides not matched to a gene: 4. Germline loops: CDR1 MNHNS, CDR2 SASEGT. This CDR3 comprises 15 residues.

This sequence joins TRBV5-1 and TRBJ2-2; TRBD1 agrees at 11 bases. Germline loops: CDR1 SGHRS, CDR2 YFSETQ. The trim removed 7 bases at V and 7 bases at J, leaving 9 bases unmatched. The CDR3 extends over 15 amino acids. DNA of the CDR3: TGCGCCAGCTTACGGACAGGGGGCGGTAACGGGGAGCTGTTTTTT. Translating it yields CASLRTGGGNGELFF.

Only a few counts were recorded for this clone. This chain links TRBV19 with TRBJ2-7; 13 nucleotides align to TRBD2. The germline CDR1 and CDR2 sequences are LNHDA and SQIVND (reference sequence). The ends lost 10 bases at V and 5 bases at J; junction bases unmatched: 14. The CDR3 is 16 residues long. Here the CDR3 DNA reads TGTGCCACGAAATCCGGACTAGCGGGAGAGGGGGACGAGCAGTACTTC. Translating gives CATKSGLAGEGDEQYF.

V is TRBV5-4 and J is TRBJ1-6; D gene ambiguous. The V end lost 3 bases, the J end lost 4 bases, and 8 bases lay between the germline ends. The CDR3 is 14 amino acids. Germline CDR1 is SGHNT and CDR2 is YYREEE (reference sequence). The CDR3 coding sequence is TGTGCCAGCAGCTCAACGGGGTATAATTCACCCCTCCACTTT. It translates to CASSSTGYNSPLHF.

The gene calls are TRBV18 and TRBJ1-2; D remains unclear. V was trimmed by 6 bases and J by 3 bases, leaving 11 bases between them. Looked up from germline, CDR1 is KGHSH and CDR2 is LQKENI. CDR3 length: 13 residues. In nucleotides, the CDR3 is TGTGCCAGCTCGCGGCCTGTTGACTATGGCTACACCTTC. This sequence encodes CASSRPVDYGYTF.

The chain couples TRBV24-1 to TRBJ2-3; unclear D gene. Trimming left V 7 bases short and J 2 bases short, with 15 bases between. Germline CDR1 is KGHDR and CDR2 is SFDVKD. The CDR3 extends over 15 amino acids. The CDR3 spells CATSDPQSYTDTQYF. The CDR3 coding sequence is TGTGCCACCAGCGACCCACAGAGCTACACAGATACGCAGTATTTT.

The chain links TRBV7-2 to TRBJ1-4; TRBD1 agrees at 7 bases. J lost 0 bases, V lost 0 bases, and 1 base had no gene match. The germline CDR1 and CDR2 sequences are SGHTA and FQGNSA. The length of the CDR3 is 16 residues. The CDR3 here is CASSLAGTATNEKLFF. The CDR3 DNA reads TGTGCCAGCAGCTTAGCCGGGACAGCAACTAATGAAAAACTGTTTTTT. The full variable domain, with the rest looked up from reference TRBV7-2 and TRBJ1-4, is GAGVSQSPSNKVTEKGKDVELRCDPISGHTALYWYRQSLGQGLEFLIYFQGNSAPDKSGLPSDRFSAERTGGSVSTLTIQRTQQEDSAVYLCASSLAGTATNEKLFFGSGTQLSVL.

This clone was seen only once. V usage is TRBV28 and J usage is TRBJ1-5; D might be TRBD1 (5 bases). The germline CDR1 and CDR2 sequences are MDHEN and SYDVKM. The CDR3 is made up of 14 amino acids. V shed 3 bases and J shed 4 bases, with 10 bases lying between them. For the CDR3, the DNA is TGTGCCAGCAGTTTCGGACACTTTAATCAGCCCCAGCATTTT. Its protein is CASSFGHFNQPQHF.